A selection of T cell receptor beta chains follows, all from one sample in a study of T cells after yellow fever vaccination. TCRdb reanalysed the 5' RACE reads using MiXCR and keeps one entry per CDR3 protein. The profile shows about 510,000 distinct CDR3 sequences, just over 20% of them singletons. This sample comprised PBMCs, obtained 20 to 25 days after the first yellow fever vaccination. These receptors all come from a man aged 18 to 35 who received the YFV17D yellow fever vaccine. Both conserved end residues are part of each CDR3. The order of the fields is V gene, J gene, D gene, clone size, CDR3 protein, CDR3 DNA. A D gene is named only where the DNA matches it firmly. A row's size may be missing; if present it is once, few, many or a size class.

>TRBV6-5|TRBJ1-1|NA|NA
CASSYSAGVNTEAFF
TGTGCCAGCAGTTACTCGGCAGGCGTGAATACTGAAGCTTTCTTT
>TRBV4-3|TRBJ1-3|NA|few
CASSQDRINSGNTIYF
TGCGCCAGCAGCCAAGACAGGATTAACTCTGGAAACACCATATATTTT
>TRBV20-1|TRBJ2-7|TRBD2|few
CSARDSEAGDGALVSYEQYF
TGCAGTGCTAGAGATTCCGAAGCGGGGGACGGAGCCTTAGTTTCCTACGAGCAGTACTTC
>TRBV7-2|TRBJ2-4|TRBD2|few
CASSLGLVGIQYF
TGTGCCAGCAGCCTGGGACTAGTCGGCATTCAGTACTTC
>TRBV4-3|TRBJ1-1|NA|NA
CASSQAHGYTEAFF
TGCGCCAGCAGCCAAGCCCACGGCTACACTGAAGCTTTCTTT
>TRBV25-1|TRBJ1-3|NA|NA
CASTSRWGNTIYF
TGTGCCAGCACTTCAAGGTGGGGAAACACCATATATTTT
>TRBV2|TRBJ2-3|NA|NA
CASSVSSGTDTQYF
TGTGCCAGCAGTGTCTCCTCAGGCACAGATACGCAGTATTTT
>TRBV5-1|TRBJ1-2|NA|few
CASSASTGNYGYTF
TGCGCCAGCAGCGCCTCGACAGGCAACTATGGCTACACCTTC
>TRBV4-2|TRBJ2-3|TRBD2|many
CASSLLPGGKDKSSGPTDTQYF
TGTGCCAGCAGCCTCCTACCGGGGGGGAAGGATAAGAGTTCAGGTCCAACAGATACGCAGTATTTT
>TRBV15|TRBJ1-3|NA|NA
CATSRGGTGNTIYF
TGTGCCACCAGCCGAGGAGGTACTGGAAACACCATATATTTT
>TRBV29-1|TRBJ2-5|NA|few
CSVEAPTAQETQYF
TGCAGCGTTGAAGCCCCGACAGCGCAAGAGACCCAGTACTTC
>TRBV10-3|TRBJ1-2|NA|few
CAIGGGVGYTF
TGTGCCATCGGGGGAGGGGTTGGCTACACCTTC
>TRBV19|TRBJ1-1|NA|few
CASSIDPAASRNTEAFF
TGTGCCAGTAGTATAGATCCGGCCGCCTCAAGAAACACTGAAGCTTTCTTT
>TRBV7-9|TRBJ1-4|TRBD1|NA
CASSPWQTGLEKLFF
TGTGCCAGCAGCCCCTGGCAGACAGGGCTCGAAAAACTGTTTTTT
>TRBV20-1|TRBJ2-7|NA|few
CSARDKYEQYF
TGCAGTGCTAGGGACAAATACGAGCAGTACTTC
>TRBV12-3/TRBV12-4|TRBJ2-3|NA|NA
CASSTIDKGPGEDTQYF
TGTGCCAGCAGTACGATCGACAAGGGGCCAGGGGAAGATACGCAGTATTTT
>TRBV5-6|TRBJ2-3|NA|few
CASSWGHTQYF
TGTGCCAGCAGCTGGGGTCATACGCAGTATTTT
>TRBV20-1|TRBJ2-1|TRBD2|few
CSASHSQRGVYNEQFF
TGCAGTGCTAGCCATAGTCAGCGGGGGGTCTACAATGAGCAGTTCTTC
>TRBV15|TRBJ1-1|TRBD1|NA
CATSPRQGAEAFF
TGTGCCACCAGCCCTAGACAGGGCGCTGAAGCTTTCTTT
>TRBV14|TRBJ2-1|NA|many
CASSRLQGVEQFF
TGTGCCAGCAGCCGCCTACAGGGAGTGGAGCAGTTCTTC
>TRBV20-1|TRBJ2-1|TRBD2|NA
CSAHSGSYNEQFF
TGCAGTGCCCATAGCGGGTCATACAATGAGCAGTTCTTC
>TRBV5-4|TRBJ2-1|TRBD2|NA
CASSLPGGPGRISEQFF
TGTGCCAGCAGCTTGCCGGGGGGGCCCGGTCGGATCAGTGAGCAGTTCTTC
>TRBV6-1|TRBJ2-1|TRBD1|few
CASSQFISAGGVNEQFF
TGTGCCAGCAGTCAATTTATCTCGGCAGGGGGTGTTAATGAGCAGTTCTTC
>TRBV29-1|TRBJ2-2|NA|NA
CSVPGDTGELFF
TGCAGCGTTCCTGGGGACACCGGGGAGCTGTTTTTT
>TRBV11-1|TRBJ2-1|NA|few
CASSLRTTYNEQFF
TGTGCCAGCAGCTTGAGGACCACTTACAATGAGCAGTTCTTC
>TRBV4-1|TRBJ1-3|NA|NA
CASSQDPHTSGNTIYF
TGCGCCAGCAGCCAAGATCCCCATACCTCTGGAAACACCATATATTTT
>TRBV12-3/TRBV12-4|TRBJ1-1|NA|few
CASSLVGPNTEAFF
TGTGCCAGCAGTTTAGTGGGGCCGAACACTGAAGCTTTCTTT
>TRBV20-1|TRBJ2-7|NA|few
CSALNVRRGAYEQYF
TGCAGTGCCCTAAACGTCCGGCGCGGAGCCTACGAGCAGTACTTC
>TRBV13|TRBJ1-1|NA|NA
CASRLFWGRNTEAFF
TGTGCCAGCAGGCTTTTCTGGGGTAGGAACACTGAAGCTTTCTTT
>TRBV6-1|TRBJ1-5|NA|NA
CASSEAGGSNQPQHF
TGTGCCAGCAGTGAAGCGGGGGGAAGCAATCAGCCCCAGCATTTT
>TRBV6-4|TRBJ2-4|NA|NA
CASSHLRQLNLKLAKNIQYF
TGTGCCAGCAGCCACTTGCGCCAGCTTAATTTGAAACTAGCCAAAAACATTCAGTACTTC
>TRBV6-1|TRBJ2-3|NA|NA
CASRSGGPSTDTQYF
TGTGCCAGCAGGTCGGGGGGCCCTAGCACAGATACGCAGTATTTT
>TRBV7-9|TRBJ2-1|TRBD2|NA
CASSLRVGTSGERRYNEQFF
TGTGCCAGCAGCTTAAGGGTCGGGACTAGCGGGGAAAGAAGATACAATGAGCAGTTCTTC